The next 21 T cell receptor beta chains were all read from a single sample in a study of cytomegalovirus exposure and HLA in healthy donors. 13 Jbeta primers and 60 Vbeta primers were used for the PCR. This table comes from immunoSEQ multiplex PCR, and its TCRdb copy is limited to in-frame clones, with some not included. The top ten clones hold 1% to 1.5% of a sample with fewer than 250,000 clones, around 87% of them seen once. The specimen sequenced was PBMCs. These receptors were obtained from a young man in good health and CMV-seronegative.

The J gene is TRBJ2-7, the V gene TRBV11-2; D possibly corresponds to TRBD1 (6 bases). Germline V gene data show CDR1 as SGHAT and CDR2 as FQNNGV. The CDR3 loop spans 13 amino acids. Trimming left V 4 bases short and J 3 bases short, with 10 bases between. CDR3 residues: CASSSGQYYEQYF. The CDR3 DNA reads TGTGCCAGCAGCTCAGGACAGTACTACGAGCAGTACTTC. The whole variable domain, filled in from reference TRBV11-2 and TRBJ2-7, reads EAGVAQSPRYKIIEKRQSVAFWCNPISGHATLYWYQQILGQGPKLLIQFQNNGVVDDSQLPKDRFSAERLKGVDSTLKIQPAKLEDSAVYLCASSSGQYYEQYFGPGTRLTVT.

The chain recombines TRBV4-1 with TRBJ2-7; a weak D match, TRBD2 (7 bases). Trimming took 1 base from V and 0 from J, leaving 16 bases between them. The CDR3 is 17 residues long. Germline V gene lookup returns CDR1 MGHRA and CDR2 YSYEKL. As DNA, the CDR3 is TGCGCCAGCAGCCAAGCTTCAATCCGGGGGGCCTCCTACGAGCAGTACTTC. Translating it yields CASSQASIRGASYEQYF.

V and J are TRBV10-3 and TRBJ1-2; D remains ambiguous. From germline, CDR1 is ENHRY and CDR2 SYGVKD. V gave up 0 bases and J gave up 8 bases, with 7 bases separating them. CDR3 length equals 12 residues. CDR3 sequence: CAISESPEGYTF. The CDR3 bases are TGTGCCATCAGTGAGTCCCCGGAGGGCTACACCTTC.

This chain joins TRBV19 and TRBJ1-1; D is perhaps TRBD1 (6 bases). The CDR3 spans 14 residues. Per germline, CDR1 LNHDA and CDR2 SQIVND (reference sequence). Trimming removed 5 bases at V and 4 bases at J, with 14 bases between. CDR3 in amino acids: CASSPGQGATEAFF. CDR3 bases: TGTGCCAGTAGTCCGGGACAAGGGGCCACTGAAGCTTTCTTT.

V usage is TRBV6-5 and J usage is TRBJ2-2, with 7 bases that match TRBD2. With V trimmed by 7 bases and J by 4 bases, 9 bases remained unmatched. The CDR3 extends over 15 amino acids. From germline, CDR1 is MNHEY and CDR2 SVGAGI. DNA for the CDR3: TGTGCCAGCACCAAAATGAGCGGGGTCACCGGGGAGCTGTTTTTT. It is translated as CASTKMSGVTGELFF.

The rearrangement uses TRBV11-2 and TRBJ1-3; 9 positions match TRBD1. Trimming cost V 5 bases and J 9 bases; bases outside gene matches: 11. CDR1 and CDR2 from the germline V gene are SGHAT and FQNNGV. CDR3 length equals 15 residues. CDR3 sequence: CASSQQPGQGVTIYF. In DNA form, the CDR3 reads TGTGCCAGCAGCCAACAACCGGGACAGGGAGTCACCATATATTTT.

The chain recombines TRBV6-1 with TRBJ2-2; 8 bases match TRBD1. Germline assignment: CDR1 MNHNS and CDR2 SASEGT. The ends lost 0 bases at V and 4 bases at J; junction bases unmatched: 7. The CDR3 has 17 residues. CDR3 bases: TGTGCCAGCAGTGAAGCGCGAGGACAGGGTCCCACCGGGGAGCTGTTTTTT. Translation gives CASSEARGQGPTGELFF.

V usage is TRBV27 and J usage is TRBJ1-2; TRBD1 might be the D (5 bases). This CDR3 region has 14 residues. Germline V gives CDR1 MNHEY, CDR2 SMNVEV (reference sequence). The V end was cut by 0 bases, the J end by 5 bases, with 10 bases between. The CDR3 reads CASSLSAGGYGYTF. In DNA form, the CDR3 reads TGTGCCAGCAGTTTATCGGCGGGGGGTTATGGCTACACCTTC.

The chain links TRBV7-2 to TRBJ1-1; D perhaps matches TRBD1 (6 bases). The CDR3 has 14 residues. The V end was cut by 4 bases, the J end by 2 bases, with 11 bases between. CDR1 is SGHTA and CDR2 is FQGNSA in the germline V gene. The CDR3 coding sequence is TGTGCCAGCAGCTCGGAACAGGGCAACACTGAAGCTTTCTTT. Amino acid sequence: CASSSEQGNTEAFF.

The rearrangement uses TRBV6-5 and TRBJ2-5; weak D call: TRBD2 (6 bases). The CDR3 runs to 13 residues. Trimming pared 7 bases from V and 7 bases from J, leaving 16 bases between. CDR1 is MNHEY, CDR2 SVGAGI, per germline. The CDR3 DNA reads as TGTGCCAGCACCCGGGGTCCCGGGGGGACCCAGTACTTC. Its translation: CASTRGPGGTQYF.

The V gene is TRBV11-1, the J gene TRBJ2-6; D is undetermined. Deletions cut 5 bases from V and 3 bases from J, with 11 bases between. Germline V gene data show CDR1 as SGHAT and CDR2 as FQDESV (reference sequence). The length of the CDR3 is 15 residues. This CDR3 is CASSPGSVGANVLTF. The CDR3, as DNA: TGTGCCAGCAGCCCCGGAAGCGTTGGGGCCAACGTCCTGACTTTC.

In its sample, this clone was seen once. This rearrangement joins TRBV21-1 to TRBJ2-1; TRBD1 is the table's D call and was not checked against the DNA. TRBV21-1 is recorded as a pseudogene. CDR3 length: 14 amino acids. CDR3 amino acids: CASSKRQGTGEQFF. CDR3 in DNA: TGTGCCAGCAGCAAACGACAGGGGACTGGTGAGCAGTTCTTC.

The gene calls are TRBV7-2 and TRBJ2-3; a possible D gene is TRBD2 (6 bases). The CDR3 covers 16 residues. CDR1 is SGHTA, CDR2 FQGNSA, per germline. Between the trimmed V and J ends, which lost 6 bases and 0 bases, there was a span of 16 bases. The CDR3 sequence: CASSPDYYTSTDTQYF. In DNA, the CDR3 is TGTGCCAGCAGTCCGGACTATTACACTAGCACAGATACGCAGTATTTT.

V is TRBV21-1 and J is TRBJ2-7; the table's D call, TRBD1, has no DNA check behind it. TRBV21-1 is a listed pseudogene. The CDR3 totals 13 residues. In nucleotides, the CDR3 is TGTGCCAGCTGCACAGGGGATAACTACGAGCAGTACTTC. Its translation: CASCTGDNYEQYF.

V gene TRBV29-1 combines with J gene TRBJ2-1, with TRBD1 identical over 7 bases. V was clipped by 6 bases and J by 14 bases; unmatched bases: 7. Germline CDR1 reads SQVTM; CDR2 reads ANQGSEA. The CDR3 covers 10 residues. The CDR3 region is CSVTLGQEFF. DNA for the CDR3: TGCAGCGTGACGTTAGGACAGGAGTTCTTC.

This chain connects TRBV6-5 to TRBJ1-2, with 7 nucleotides matching TRBD1. Germline CDR1 and CDR2: MNHEY and SVGAGI. The V gene end was trimmed by 6 bases and the J gene end by 2 bases; junction bases not matched to a gene: 9. This CDR3 comprises 15 residues. The CDR3 sequence: CASSSYRGVNYGYTF. CDR3 nucleotide sequence: TGTGCCAGCAGCTCATACAGGGGTGTGAACTATGGCTACACCTTC.

The CDR3: CSVVAKYEQFF. The CDR3 bases are TGCAGCGTTGTAGCCAAATATGAGCAGTTCTTC. This chain joins TRBV29-1 and TRBJ2-1; D not certain. The V and J ends lost 4 bases and 8 bases respectively, with 9 bases between them. CDR3 length: 11 amino acids. Germline assignment: CDR1 SQVTM and CDR2 ANQGSEA.

The chain is built from TRBV5-4 and TRBJ1-3; no clear D gene. The CDR3 runs 14 residues. Trimming stripped 0 bases from V and 8 bases from J, with 12 bases between. Germline CDR1 reads SGHNT; CDR2 reads YYREEE (reference sequence). The CDR3: CASSLAGSRHTIYF. The CDR3 DNA is TGTGCCAGCAGCTTGGCAGGTTCGCGACACACCATATATTTT.

The chain recombines TRBV20-1 with TRBJ1-2; D not certain. This CDR3 has 11 residues. Germline V gene lookup returns CDR1 DFQATT and CDR2 SNEGSKA (reference sequence). Deletions cut 6 bases from V and 3 bases from J, with 8 bases between. In DNA, the CDR3 is TGCAGTGCAAGGGAGGACTATGGCTACACCTTC. Translation gives CSAREDYGYTF.

J is TRBJ2-7 and V is TRBV21-1; the DNA was not compared with TRBD1, the D call given in the table. TRBV21-1 is recorded as a pseudogene. The CDR3 length is 15 residues. CDR3 loop: CASSRPRQTSYEQYF. The CDR3 coding sequence is TGTGCCAGCAGCAGACCCCGACAGACGAGCTACGAGCAGTACTTC.

The V gene is TRBV5-5, the J gene TRBJ2-1; 12 bases align to TRBD2. After removal of 4 bases from V and 7 bases from J, the junction contained 6 bases not matched to a gene. The CDR3 length is 15 residues. The germline CDR1 and CDR2 sequences are SGHKS and YYEKEE (reference sequence). Here the CDR3 DNA reads TGTGCCAGCAGCGGAGGACTAGCGGGGCTAAATGAGCAGTTCTTC. This encodes CASSGGLAGLNEQFF.